A selection of T cell receptor beta chains follows, all from one sample in a study of blood T cell repertoires in COVID-19. Assay: immunoSEQ multiplex PCR; the TCRdb copy retains only in-frame clones and omits some. The sample includes over 25,000 clones, under 95% of them seen just once. Specimen: peripheral blood. All receptors derive from a man in his 70s with active or convalescent COVID-19. Each CDR3 is given without its conserved first and last residue. Fields, in order: J gene, V gene, D gene, CDR3 length, CDR3 protein. The D gene is left open where the match is weak.

TRBJ1-2 | TRBV5-1 | TRBD1 | 15 | ASSLGAVGQTFPGYT
TRBJ2-2 | TRBV18 | . | 11 | ASSPDSTGELF
TRBJ1-4 | TRBV5-1 | . | 13 | ASSSQGSTNEKLF
TRBJ1-1 | TRBV5-1 | TRBD1 | 14 | ASSLGPTGVNTEAF
TRBJ1-4 | TRBV7-8 | TRBD1 | 14 | ASSLLEPGQGEKLF
TRBJ1-6 | TRBV19 | . | 15 | ASSSRDKSSYNSPLH
TRBJ2-2 | TRBV11-3 | TRBD1 | 18 | ASSLEVGTGAPLNTGELF
TRBJ2-5 | TRBV15 | TRBD2 | 13 | ATSRGREGKETQY
TRBJ2-3 | TRBV6-6 | . | 14 | ASNADTQTVTDTQY
TRBJ2-3 | TRBV7-9 | . | 11 | ASSPDNTDTQY
TRBJ1-2 | TRBV27 | TRBD1 | 12 | ASRRGDRAYGYT
TRBJ1-2 | TRBV2 | . | 14 | ASSEGGGRGGYGYT
TRBJ1-1 | TRBV6-5 | TRBD1 | 14 | ASSYSADRVNTEAF
TRBJ2-5 | TRBV19 | TRBD2 | 11 | ASSPGGLETQY